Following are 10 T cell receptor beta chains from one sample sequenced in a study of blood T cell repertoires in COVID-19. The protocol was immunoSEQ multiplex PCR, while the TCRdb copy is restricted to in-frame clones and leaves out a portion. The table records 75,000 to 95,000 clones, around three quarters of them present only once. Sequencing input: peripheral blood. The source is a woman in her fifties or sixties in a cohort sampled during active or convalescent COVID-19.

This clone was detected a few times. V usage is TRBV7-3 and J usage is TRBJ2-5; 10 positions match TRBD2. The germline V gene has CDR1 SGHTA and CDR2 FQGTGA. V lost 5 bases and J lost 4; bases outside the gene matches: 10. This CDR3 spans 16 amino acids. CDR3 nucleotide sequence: TGTGCCAGCAGCCCTGGGAGCGGGGGGGCACTAGAGACCCAGTACTTC. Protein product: CASSPGSGGALETQYF.

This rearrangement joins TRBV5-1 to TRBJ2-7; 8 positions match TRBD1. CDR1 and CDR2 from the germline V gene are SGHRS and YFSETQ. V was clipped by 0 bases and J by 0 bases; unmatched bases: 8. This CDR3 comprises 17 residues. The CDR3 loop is CASSLGLRQGHSYEQYF. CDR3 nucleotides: TGCGCCAGCAGCTTGGGCCTAAGACAGGGGCACTCCTACGAGCAGTACTTC.

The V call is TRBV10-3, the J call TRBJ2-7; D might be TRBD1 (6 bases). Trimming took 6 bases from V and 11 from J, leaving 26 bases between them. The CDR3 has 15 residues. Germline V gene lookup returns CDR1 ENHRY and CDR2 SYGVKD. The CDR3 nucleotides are TGTGCCATCAGCGCTAATGCAGGGGAGACCTACGAAGAGTACTTC. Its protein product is CAISANAGETYEEYF.

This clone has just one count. CDR3 loop: CASSTAGTGGYGNTIYF. For the CDR3, the DNA is TGCGCCAGCAGCACCGCCGGGACAGGGGGCTACGGAAACACCATATATTTT. This sequence joins TRBV5-1 and TRBJ1-3; 12 bases map to TRBD1. Germline V gene sequence: CDR1 SGHRS, CDR2 YFSETQ. The V and J ends lost 4 bases and 4 bases, in that order; junction bases with no gene match: 9. CDR3 length: 17 residues.

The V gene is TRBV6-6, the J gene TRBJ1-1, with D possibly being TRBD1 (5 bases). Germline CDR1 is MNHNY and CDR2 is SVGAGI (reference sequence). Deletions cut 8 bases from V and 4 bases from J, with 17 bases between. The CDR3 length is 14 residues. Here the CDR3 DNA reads TGTGCCAGCCTCCAGGACATGATTTTCACTGAAGCTTTCTTT. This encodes CASLQDMIFTEAFF.

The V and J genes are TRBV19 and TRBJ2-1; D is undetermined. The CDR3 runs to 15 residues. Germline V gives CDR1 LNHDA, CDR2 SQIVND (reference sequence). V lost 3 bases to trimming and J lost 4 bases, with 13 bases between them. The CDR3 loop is CASSIVAEQYNEQFF. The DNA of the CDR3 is TGTGCCAGTAGTATTGTGGCGGAGCAATACAATGAGCAGTTCTTC.

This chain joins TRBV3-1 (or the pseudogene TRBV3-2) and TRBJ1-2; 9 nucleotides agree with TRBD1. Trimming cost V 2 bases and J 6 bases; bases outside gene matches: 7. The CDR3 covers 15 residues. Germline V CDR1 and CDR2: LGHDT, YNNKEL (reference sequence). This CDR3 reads CASSQSTGTGHGYTF. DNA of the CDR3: TGTGCCAGCAGCCAATCAACCGGGACAGGGCATGGCTACACCTTC.

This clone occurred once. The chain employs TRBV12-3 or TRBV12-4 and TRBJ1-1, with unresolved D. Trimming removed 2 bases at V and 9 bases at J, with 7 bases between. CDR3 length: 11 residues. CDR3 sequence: CASSLRGQAFF. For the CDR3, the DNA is TGTGCCAGCAGTTTAAGAGGGCAAGCTTTCTTT.

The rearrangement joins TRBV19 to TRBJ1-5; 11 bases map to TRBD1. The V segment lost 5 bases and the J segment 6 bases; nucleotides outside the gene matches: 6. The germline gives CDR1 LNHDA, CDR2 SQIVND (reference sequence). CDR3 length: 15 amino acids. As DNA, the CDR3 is TGTGCCAGTAGTCCCCGGACAGGGGGCGGTCAGCCCCAGCATTTT. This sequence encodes CASSPRTGGGQPQHF.

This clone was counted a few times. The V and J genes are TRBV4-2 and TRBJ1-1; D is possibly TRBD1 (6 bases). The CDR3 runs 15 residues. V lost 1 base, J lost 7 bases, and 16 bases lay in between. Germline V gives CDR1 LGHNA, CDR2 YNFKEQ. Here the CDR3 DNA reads TGTGCCAGCAGCCAAGCGATCGGGGACATCCGTGAAGCTTTCTTT. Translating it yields CASSQAIGDIREAFF.